The 21 T cell receptor beta chains in this list originate from one sample, sequenced in a study of regulatory T cells in long-lasting Graves disease. As to time point: newly diagnosed GD, antithyroid drugs for less than 3 months. The authors made the TCR library using RNA they extracted from PBMCs. HTBI primers from iRepertoire and Arm-PCR of CDR3 regions yielded the TCR beta libraries. MiXCR, run by TCRdb on the multiplex PCR reads, gives a single entry per CDR3 protein. Among 530,000 or so distinct CDR3 sequences listed, 15% to 20% were seen once. These data also featured in a second study, about T cells in Graves' hyperthyroidism and ophthalmopathy.

This specimen was peripheral blood mononuclear cells (PBMCs), taken at new diagnosis, from a patient treated with antithyroid drugs. The origin of the receptors is a man aged 18 to 30 with Graves disease.

Ten or more counts support this clonotype. The CDR3 protein is CASSTYSATNEKLFF. CDR3 in DNA: TGTGCCAGCTCAACCTACAGCGCAACTAATGAAAAACTGTTTTTT. The chain has TRBV18 and TRBJ1-4; no clear D. Germline values: CDR1 KGHSH, CDR2 LQKENI. The CDR3 covers 15 residues. With 5 bases removed from V and 0 bases from J, the gap between germline ends came to 10 bases.

This clonotype has at least ten counts. This sequence joins TRBV7-9 and TRBJ2-1, with 7 nucleotides matching TRBD2. Germline trimming cut 3 bases from V and 11 bases from J; bases unmatched to any gene: 13. Germline V gene lookup returns CDR1 SEHNR and CDR2 FQNEAQ (reference sequence). This CDR3 spans 15 amino acids. The DNA of the CDR3 is TGTGCCAGCAGCTTCGACAGCGGGGAGCGAAGGAAGCAGTTCTTC. Its translation: CASSFDSGERRKQFF.

There are a few counts of this clonotype. In DNA form, the CDR3 reads TGTGCCAGCAGCGTAGGTTGGGACAGGGGATCGTCCCACGAGCAGTACTTC. It is translated as CASSVGWDRGSSHEQYF. The chain couples TRBV9 to TRBJ2-7; 10 bases map to TRBD1. V shed 0 bases and J 5 bases; nucleotides not matched to a gene: 11. The CDR3 extends over 17 amino acids. Per the germline V gene, CDR1 is SGDLS and CDR2 is YYNGEE.

The V call is TRBV5-1, the J call TRBJ2-5; tentatively, D is TRBD1 (7 bases). Germline lookup yields CDR1 SGHRS and CDR2 YFSETQ. Deletions cut 1 base from V and 4 bases from J, with 11 bases between. The CDR3 extends over 14 amino acids. The DNA of the CDR3 is TGCGCCAGCAGCTTGTTTCAGGGGGGAGAGACCCAGTACTTC. Protein sequence: CASSLFQGGETQYF. The variable domain in full, with the rest retrieved from reference TRBV5-1 and TRBJ2-5, is KAGVTQTPRYLIKTRGQQVTLSCSPISGHRSVSWYQQTPGQGLQFLFEYFSETQRNKGNFPGRFSGRQFSNSRSEMNVSTLELGDSALYLCASSLFQGGETQYFGPGTRLLVL.

In this sample, this clonotype turned up many times. V gene TRBV12-3 or TRBV12-4 combines with J gene TRBJ2-3; D not resolved. Trimming cost V 7 bases and J 0 bases, with 11 bases left between them. CDR3 length: 14 residues. CDR3 sequence: CASTLPQSTDTQYF. DNA of the CDR3: TGTGCCAGCACCCTCCCACAGAGCACAGATACGCAGTATTTT.

Many counts were recorded for this clonotype. The chain employs TRBV20-1 and TRBJ2-5; possibly TRBD2 for D (6 bases). The ends were cut back, 0 bases at V and 5 bases at J, with 13 bases in the middle. From germline, CDR1 is DFQATT and CDR2 SNEGSKA (reference sequence). The CDR3 covers 14 residues. CDR3 nucleotide sequence: TGCAGTGCTAGAGAGGCGACTAGGCCGGAGACCCAGTACTTC. This gives the protein CSAREATRPETQYF.

This clonotype has a count of ten or more. J is TRBJ2-5 and V is TRBV20-1; D may be TRBD2 (6 bases). Germline values: CDR1 DFQATT, CDR2 SNEGSKA (reference sequence). The CDR3 covers 13 residues. Trimming took off 6 bases at V and 3 bases at J, with 14 bases between the two ends. In DNA, the CDR3 is TGCAGTGCCCTTACCTGGACTAAAGAGACCCAGTACTTC. It specifies CSALTWTKETQYF.

This clonotype was detected ten times or more. The chain recombines TRBV7-2 with TRBJ2-5; D uncertain. This CDR3 has 15 amino acids. The germline gives CDR1 SGHTA, CDR2 FQGNSA. V was pared by 0 bases and J by 1 base, with 9 bases between. The CDR3 coding sequence is TGTGCCAGCAGCTTAGCTACAGTCCTCCAAGAGACCCAGTACTTC. Residues: CASSLATVLQETQYF.

This clonotype has ten or more counts. V usage is TRBV3-1 and J usage is TRBJ2-1, with 9 bases fitting TRBD2. Unmatched junction bases numbered 5, after V lost 4 bases and J lost 1 base. This CDR3 is built from 16 residues. Per germline, CDR1 LGHDT and CDR2 YNNKEL (reference sequence). The CDR3 nucleotides read TGTGCCAGCAGCCCTAGCGGGATGGGGTCCTACAATGAGCAGTTCTTC. Translated: CASSPSGMGSYNEQFF.

This clonotype was found a few times. V gene TRBV20-1 combines with J gene TRBJ1-6, with a possible D match to TRBD1 (5 bases). The V and J ends lost 2 bases and 7 bases respectively, with 12 bases between them. This CDR3 comprises 14 residues. The germline CDR1 and CDR2 sequences are DFQATT and SNEGSKA (reference sequence). CDR3 DNA sequence: TGCAGTGCTAGAAAGCAGGGACTGAATTCACCCCTCCACTTT. This codes for CSARKQGLNSPLHF.

This clonotype turned up a few times. The V and J genes are TRBV20-1 and TRBJ2-1; tentatively, D is TRBD2 (6 bases). CDR1 is DFQATT, CDR2 SNEGSKA, per germline (reference sequence). Trimming took 7 bases from V and 5 from J, leaving 6 bases between them. The CDR3 extends over 10 amino acids. This CDR3 reads CSGGDNEQFF. The CDR3 nucleotides read TGCAGTGGGGGGGACAATGAGCAGTTCTTC.

In its sample, this clonotype was seen many times. V and J are TRBV11-2 and TRBJ2-7; no firm D call. Germline V lookup: CDR1 SGHAT, CDR2 FQNNGV. V lost 1 base, J lost 2 bases, and 9 bases lay in between. This CDR3 has 14 residues. The CDR3 nucleotides are TGTGCCAGCAGCTTAGCCGCGGCGGCCTACGAGCAGTACTTC. The encoded protein is CASSLAAAAYEQYF.

The chain employs TRBV20-1 and TRBJ1-5; D gene unclear. This CDR3 region has 15 residues. CDR1 and CDR2 (germline): DFQATT, SNEGSKA (reference sequence). Trimming took off 0 bases at V and 0 bases at J, with 9 bases between the two ends. CDR3 sequence: CSARDSVYSNQPQHF. The CDR3 nucleotides read TGCAGTGCTAGAGATTCTGTGTATAGCAATCAGCCCCAGCATTTT.

This sequence joins TRBV10-1 and TRBJ2-1; 10 positions agree with TRBD2. Per the germline V gene, CDR1 is WNHNN and CDR2 is SYGVQD (reference sequence). V gave up 3 bases and J gave up 9 bases; unmatched junction bases: 8. There are 15 residues in the CDR3. The CDR3 DNA sequence: TGCGCCAGCAGTGAAAAGCGGGAGGGCCGTAGTGAGCAGTTCTTC. Its translation: CASSEKREGRSEQFF.

The chain combines TRBV27 with TRBJ2-7, with D possibly called TRBD1 or TRBD2 (5 bases each). The length of the CDR3 is 14 residues. With 6 bases removed from V and 6 bases from J, the gap between germline ends came to 18 bases. Germline CDR1 reads MNHEY; CDR2 reads SMNVEV (reference sequence). The DNA of the CDR3 is TGTGCCAGCAGCTACAAGACAGCGGTAAGCGAGCAGTACTTC. Residues: CASSYKTAVSEQYF.

This clonotype was seen repeatedly, ten times or more. The rearrangement links TRBV18 to TRBJ2-3; no reliable D call. The CDR3 contains 13 residues. Deletions cut 0 bases from V and 7 bases from J, with 8 bases between. Germline CDR1 and CDR2: KGHSH and LQKENI. This chain's CDR3 is CASSPPSRNTQYF. The CDR3 region has the DNA TGTGCCAGCTCACCACCTAGCCGGAATACGCAGTATTTT.

The rearrangement joins TRBV18 to TRBJ1-1; a weak D match, TRBD1 (5 bases). Trimming shortened V by 3 bases and J by 1 base, and 12 bases separated the two germline ends. The germline gives CDR1 KGHSH, CDR2 LQKENI. CDR3 length: 15 amino acids. CDR3 region: CASSPSVDRNTEAFF. The CDR3 DNA sequence: TGTGCCAGCTCACCGTCGGTAGACAGGAACACTGAAGCTTTCTTT.

This clonotype was found a few times. The rearrangement uses TRBV9 and TRBJ2-5; D unresolved. Germline CDR1 is SGDLS and CDR2 is YYNGEE. Trimming left V 3 bases short and J 5 bases short, with 11 bases between. CDR3 length equals 13 residues. The CDR3 loop is CASSAQMAETQYF. The CDR3, as DNA: TGTGCCAGCAGCGCGCAGATGGCGGAGACCCAGTACTTC.

Ten or more counts support this clonotype. The chain couples TRBV28 to TRBJ1-1; D is unresolved. This CDR3 region has 13 residues. Trimming removed 8 bases from V and 8 bases from J, with 18 bases in between. Germline V gene sequence: CDR1 MDHEN, CDR2 SYDVKM. In DNA, the CDR3 is TGTGCCAGCTTTTCTTCGGGTACCGTGGAAGCTTTCTTT. Its protein is CASFSSGTVEAFF.

At least ten counts were recorded for this clonotype. This chain links TRBV2 with TRBJ2-1, with 8 bases fitting TRBD2. The CDR3 has 13 amino acids. Trimming took 8 bases from V and 8 from J; bases not matched to a gene: 8. The germline gives CDR1 SNHLY, CDR2 FYNNEI. The CDR3 loop reads CASGAGARHEQFF. The CDR3, as DNA: TGTGCCAGCGGAGCGGGGGCCCGTCATGAGCAGTTCTTC.

There are many counts of this clonotype. The chain is built from TRBV7-3 and TRBJ2-5, with 11 bases matching TRBD1. This CDR3 is built from 15 residues. Germline lookup yields CDR1 SGHTA and CDR2 FQGTGA. V lost 4 bases and J lost 2; bases outside the gene matches: 3. CDR3 bases: TGTGCCAGCAGCTCGGACAGGGGGCCTCAAGAGACCCAGTACTTC. Translation gives CASSSDRGPQETQYF.